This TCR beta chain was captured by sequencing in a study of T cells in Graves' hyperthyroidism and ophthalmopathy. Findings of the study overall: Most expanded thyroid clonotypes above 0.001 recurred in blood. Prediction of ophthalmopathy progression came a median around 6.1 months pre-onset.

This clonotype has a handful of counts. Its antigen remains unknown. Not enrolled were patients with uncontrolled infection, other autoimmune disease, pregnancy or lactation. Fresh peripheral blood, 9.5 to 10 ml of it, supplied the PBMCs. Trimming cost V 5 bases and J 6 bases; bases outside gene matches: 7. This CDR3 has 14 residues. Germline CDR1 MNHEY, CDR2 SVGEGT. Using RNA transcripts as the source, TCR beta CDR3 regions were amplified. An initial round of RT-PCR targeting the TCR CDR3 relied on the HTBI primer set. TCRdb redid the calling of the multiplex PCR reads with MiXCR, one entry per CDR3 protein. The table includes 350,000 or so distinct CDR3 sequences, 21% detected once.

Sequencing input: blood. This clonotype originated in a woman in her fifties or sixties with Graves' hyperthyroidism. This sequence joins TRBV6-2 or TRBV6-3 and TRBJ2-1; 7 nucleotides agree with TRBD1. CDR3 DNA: TGTGCCAGCAGTCAAGGGACAGTTTCCAATGAGCAGTTCTTC. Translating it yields CASSQGTVSNEQFF.